This passage covers 28 T cell receptor beta chains from one sample sequenced in a study of cytomegalovirus exposure and HLA in healthy donors. The PCR employed 60 Vbeta primers together with 13 Jbeta primers. Method: immunoSEQ multiplex PCR; TCRdb's copy keeps in-frame clones and lacks some. The sample yields around 210,000 clones, of which the top ten take up about 1.1%. Sequencing used PBMCs. The receptors stem from a girl aged 2 to 9 in good health and CMV-seropositive.

The chain recombines TRBV18 with TRBJ1-2, with 10 positions matching TRBD1. The germline V gene encodes CDR1 KGHSH and CDR2 LQKENI. The CDR3 length is 18 residues. Germline trimming cut 1 base from V and 2 bases from J; bases unmatched to any gene: 10. For the CDR3, the DNA is TGTGCCAGCTCACCACGGCTAACCGGGACAGGGGACAACTATGGCTACACCTTC. Translating gives CASSPRLTGTGDNYGYTF.

The chain carries TRBV27 and TRBJ2-7; TRBD2 might be the D (6 bases). V was cut by 3 bases and J by 6 bases, with 15 bases left in between. The CDR3 length is 14 residues. Looked up from germline, CDR1 is MNHEY and CDR2 is SMNVEV (reference sequence). The CDR3 sequence is CASSFSSATSEQYF. DNA for the CDR3: TGTGCCAGCAGTTTTTCTAGCGCTACCTCCGAGCAGTACTTC.

The V and J genes are TRBV6-1 and TRBJ1-2, with D perhaps TRBD1 (5 bases). Germline V CDR1 and CDR2: MNHNS, SASEGT. V dropped 0 bases and J dropped 2 bases, with 10 bases sitting between them. The CDR3 consists of 15 residues. Written as DNA, the CDR3 is TGTGCCAGCAGTGAAGCGTCAGGGCAAAACTATGGCTACACCTTC. It encodes CASSEASGQNYGYTF.

This chain links TRBV20-1 with TRBJ1-1, with D possibly TRBD1 on 5 matching bases. The CDR3 sequence is 11 residues long. Germline V CDR1 and CDR2: DFQATT, SNEGSKA (reference sequence). The CDR3 DNA reads as TGCAGAGGGGCAACTAAAACTGAAGCTTTCTTT. It is translated as CRGATKTEAFF.

The chain links TRBV2 to TRBJ2-1, with TRBD2 matching over 7 bases. J was trimmed by 2 bases and V by 5 bases; bases with no gene match: 6. Germline values: CDR1 SNHLY, CDR2 FYNNEI. The CDR3 spans 15 residues. The CDR3 reads CASSFREAAYNEQFF. CDR3 coding DNA: TGTGCCAGCAGTTTTCGGGAGGCCGCCTACAATGAGCAGTTCTTC.

The CDR3: CASSQPGGRTGRTGELFF. The CDR3 region has the DNA TGCGCCAGCAGCCAACCCGGGGGCCGGACAGGTCGCACCGGGGAGCTGTTTTTT. The rearrangement joins TRBV4-1 to TRBJ2-2, with D perhaps TRBD1 (7 bases). The length of the CDR3 is 18 residues. V was shortened by 2 bases and J by 4 bases, with 20 bases between the two germline ends. Germline V gene data show CDR1 as MGHRA and CDR2 as YSYEKL.

This sequence joins TRBV15 and TRBJ1-3; perhaps TRBD1 as D (5 bases). V lost 9 bases and J 3 bases, leaving 15 bases between the germline ends. Germline V gene data show CDR1 as LNHNV and CDR2 as YYDKDF (reference sequence). CDR3 length: 14 residues. The CDR3 bases are TGTGCCACTGGGGAGGGGAATGATGGAAACACCATATATTTT. It yields the protein CATGEGNDGNTIYF.

This chain connects TRBV4-2 to TRBJ2-6; D not resolved. The length of the CDR3 is 17 residues. The germline V gene encodes CDR1 LGHNA and CDR2 YNFKEQ. V shed 0 bases and J shed 0 bases, with 9 bases lying between them. The CDR3 nucleotides are TGTGCCAGCAGCCAAGAGTCCTCGGGCTCTGGGGCCAACGTCCTGACTTTC. It encodes CASSQESSGSGANVLTF.

As concerns this clone: Other DNA sequences from this sample encode an identical CDR3 as well. This chain links TRBV7-9 with TRBJ1-5; D call uncertain. The CDR3 contains 13 residues. V lost 2 bases to trimming and J lost 2 bases, with 4 bases between them. Germline CDR1 and CDR2: SEHNR and FQNEAQ (reference sequence). The CDR3 region is CASSLTGNQPQHF. The CDR3 DNA is TGTGCCAGCAGCTTAACGGGCAATCAGCCCCAGCATTTT.

The chain recombines TRBV29-1 with TRBJ2-1; TRBD2 might be the D (6 bases). The germline gives CDR1 SQVTM, CDR2 ANQGSEA. The germline V and J ends were trimmed by 3 bases and 4 bases, with 13 bases remaining between them. The CDR3 covers 14 residues. CDR3 amino acids: CSVERIAAYNEQFF. CDR3 DNA sequence: TGCAGCGTTGAGAGGATAGCGGCATACAATGAGCAGTTCTTC.

The chain has TRBV28 and TRBJ1-4, with 7 nucleotides matching TRBD1. After removal of 7 bases from V and 1 base from J, the junction contained 9 bases not matched to a gene. This CDR3 region has 16 residues. Per germline, CDR1 MDHEN and CDR2 SYDVKM. CDR3 in amino acids: CASIQGSFRTNEKLFF. DNA of the CDR3: TGTGCCAGCATACAGGGGTCATTTCGAACTAATGAAAAACTGTTTTTT.

The chain recombines TRBV19 with TRBJ2-3; D might be TRBD2 (6 bases). Deletions cut 5 bases from V and 2 bases from J, with 20 bases between. The CDR3 covers 17 residues. CDR1 and CDR2 from the germline V gene are LNHDA and SQIVND (reference sequence). The CDR3 DNA sequence: TGTGCCAGTAGTTTCCGACTAGTTCCCTCTCCCACAGATACGCAGTATTTT. Its protein is CASSFRLVPSPTDTQYF.

The chain recombines TRBV6-5 with TRBJ1-5, with unresolved D. CDR1 is MNHEY and CDR2 is SVGAGI in the germline V gene. With 10 bases removed from V and 2 bases from J, the gap between germline ends came to 15 bases. The CDR3 is 14 amino acids. The CDR3 nucleotides are TGTGCCACCCAAGAGGCGGTAGGCAATCAGCCCCAGCATTTT. It is translated as CATQEAVGNQPQHF.

The genes are TRBV9 and TRBJ2-1; perhaps TRBD2 as D (5 bases). The V end lost 0 bases, the J end lost 0 bases, and 7 bases lay between the germline ends. The germline V gene has CDR1 SGDLS and CDR2 YYNGEE. The CDR3 has 15 residues. The CDR3: CASSVESGSYNEQFF. DNA for the CDR3: TGTGCCAGCAGCGTAGAGAGCGGCTCCTACAATGAGCAGTTCTTC.

With regard to this clone: An end of the junction differs from the germline gene, which may be a read error. J is TRBJ2-1 and V is TRBV28, with a weak D call TRBD2 (6 bases). The CDR3 is 12 amino acids. Germline CDR1 reads MDHEN; CDR2 reads SYDVKM. As DNA, the CDR3 is TGTGCCAGCAGTTTACAGTCTCGGGGGTGGATCTTC. This encodes CASSLQSRGWIF.

The chain has TRBV2 and TRBJ2-7, with a tentative D call TRBD1 (6 bases). From germline, CDR1 is SNHLY and CDR2 FYNNEI. The V end was cut by 8 bases, the J end by 5 bases, with 22 bases between. This CDR3 is 15 amino acids long. The CDR3 region has the DNA TGTGCCAGCTCCAGGGGTATCCAGGACTGGGACGAGCAGTACTTC. It translates to CASSRGIQDWDEQYF.

The J gene is TRBJ2-7, the V gene TRBV6-4; 9 bases line up with TRBD2. The CDR3 runs to 14 residues. J was trimmed by 5 bases and V by 10 bases; bases with no gene match: 12. The germline gives CDR1 MRHNA, CDR2 SNTAGT. The CDR3 bases are TGTGCCACCTCCCCGGGACTAGCAAGCGACGAGCAGTACTTC. Residues: CATSPGLASDEQYF.

V gene TRBV7-9 combines with J gene TRBJ2-1; 8 bases line up with TRBD2. CDR1 SEHNR and CDR2 FQNEAQ come from the germline V gene (reference sequence). The CDR3 totals 15 residues. V gave up 0 bases and J gave up 9 bases; unmatched junction bases: 7. The CDR3 DNA follows: TGTGCCAGCAGCTTAGCGCGGAGCGGGAGAAGTGAGCAGTTCTTC. Translation: CASSLARSGRSEQFF.

The chain carries TRBV29-1 and TRBJ2-1; perhaps TRBD2 as D (6 bases). This CDR3 has 14 residues. Trimming left V 3 bases short and J 5 bases short, with 14 bases between. Germline lookup yields CDR1 SQVTM and CDR2 ANQGSEA. CDR3 residues: CSVDWGRRDNEQFF. The CDR3 nucleotides are TGCAGCGTTGACTGGGGCCGGAGGGACAATGAGCAGTTCTTC.

The chain employs TRBV5-4 and TRBJ2-7; D might be TRBD2 (6 bases). CDR1 is SGHNT and CDR2 is YYREEE in the germline V gene (reference sequence). The CDR3 loop spans 14 amino acids. The V and J ends lost 4 bases and 2 bases respectively, with 13 bases between them. The CDR3 region is CASSLASVPYEQYF. In DNA form, the CDR3 reads TGTGCCAGCAGCCTAGCTAGCGTTCCCTACGAGCAGTACTTC.

The CDR3 nucleotides read TGTGCCAGCACATCTAACTATGGCTACACCTTC. Translated, it gives CASTSNYGYTF. The chain carries TRBV6-1 and TRBJ1-2; D gene unclear. CDR1 is MNHNS and CDR2 is SASEGT in the germline V gene. This CDR3 region has 11 residues. V shed 7 bases and J shed 0 bases, with 3 bases lying between them.

V and J are TRBV7-2 and TRBJ2-1; 9 bases map to TRBD2. There are 14 residues in the CDR3. Trimming took 8 bases from V and 6 from J; bases not matched to a gene: 8. Germline values: CDR1 SGHTA, CDR2 FQGNSA. CDR3 residues: CASSRGLALNEQFF. CDR3 bases: TGTGCCAGCTCCAGGGGACTAGCACTCAATGAGCAGTTCTTC.

This chain connects TRBV6-6 to TRBJ2-5; D may be TRBD1 (5 bases). The CDR3 sequence is 12 residues long. Germline V lookup: CDR1 MNHNY, CDR2 SVGAGI (reference sequence). V shed 6 bases and J shed 3 bases, with 8 bases lying between them. CDR3: CASRDIEETQYF. The CDR3 DNA is TGTGCCAGCAGGGACATAGAAGAGACCCAGTACTTC.

The chain carries TRBV5-1 and TRBJ1-4; 12 nucleotides align to TRBD1. Germline CDR1 reads SGHRS; CDR2 reads YFSETQ. V lost 0 bases and J lost 4; bases outside the gene matches: 1. This CDR3 is built from 16 residues. For the CDR3, the DNA is TGCGCCAGCAGCTTGGGGGACAGGGGGCGTAATGAAAAACTGTTTTTT. Its protein is CASSLGDRGRNEKLFF.

J is TRBJ2-3 and V is TRBV20-1, with a tentative D call TRBD2 (6 bases). Germline CDR1 and CDR2: DFQATT and SNEGSKA (reference sequence). V lost 6 bases, J lost 5 bases, and 9 bases lay in between. The CDR3 runs to 11 residues. CDR3 sequence: CSAEGRDTQYF. CDR3 bases: TGCAGTGCGGAGGGAAGAGATACGCAGTATTTT.

This chain uses TRBV6-5 with TRBJ2-7; TRBD1 agrees at 8 bases. The CDR3 loop spans 15 amino acids. The germline V gene encodes CDR1 MNHEY and CDR2 SVGAGI. With 2 bases clipped from V and 7 bases from J, the junction kept 10 bases outside the gene matches. In nucleotides, the CDR3 is TGTGCCAGCAGTTACGGCGACAGGGGCCAAGTGGAGCAGTACTTC. Amino acids: CASSYGDRGQVEQYF.

The chain joins TRBV12-5 to TRBJ1-2, with 7 bases that match TRBD1. V lost 1 base, J lost 0 bases, and 2 bases stayed unmatched. This CDR3 is 15 amino acids long. The germline CDR1 and CDR2 sequences are LGHNT and FRNRAP. CDR3: CASGLDRGTNYGYTF. CDR3 nucleotides: TGTGCTAGTGGTTTGGACAGGGGTACTAACTATGGCTACACCTTC.

This chain uses TRBV5-6 with TRBJ2-3, with D perhaps TRBD2 (5 bases). The V gene lost 4 bases and the J gene lost 3 bases, with 6 bases spanning the gap. Germline V gene sequence: CDR1 SGHDT, CDR2 YYEEEE. This CDR3 has 12 residues. The chain's CDR3 is CASSPGTDTQYF. The CDR3 nucleotides are TGTGCCAGCAGCCCGGGGACAGATACGCAGTATTTT.